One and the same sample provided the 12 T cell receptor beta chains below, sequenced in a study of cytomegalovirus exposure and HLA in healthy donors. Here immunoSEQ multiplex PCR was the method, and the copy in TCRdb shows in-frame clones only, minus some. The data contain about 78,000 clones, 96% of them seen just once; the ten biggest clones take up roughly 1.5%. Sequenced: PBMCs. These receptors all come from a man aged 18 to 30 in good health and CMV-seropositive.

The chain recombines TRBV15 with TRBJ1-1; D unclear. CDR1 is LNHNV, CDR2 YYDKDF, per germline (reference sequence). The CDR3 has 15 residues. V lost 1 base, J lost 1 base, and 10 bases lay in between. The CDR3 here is CATSRVSTGNTEAFF. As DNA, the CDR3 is TGTGCCACCAGCAGAGTAAGCACTGGGAACACTGAAGCTTTCTTT.

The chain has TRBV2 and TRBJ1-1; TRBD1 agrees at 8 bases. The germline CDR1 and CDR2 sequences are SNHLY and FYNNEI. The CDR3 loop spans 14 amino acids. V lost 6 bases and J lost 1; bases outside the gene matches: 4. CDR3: CASRRDRGNTEAFF. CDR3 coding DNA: TGTGCCAGCAGGAGAGACAGGGGGAACACTGAAGCTTTCTTT.

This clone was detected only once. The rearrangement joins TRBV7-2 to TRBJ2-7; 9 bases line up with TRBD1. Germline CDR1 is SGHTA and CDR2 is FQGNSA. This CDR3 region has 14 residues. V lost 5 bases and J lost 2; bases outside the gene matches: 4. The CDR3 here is CASSQGQGPYEQYF. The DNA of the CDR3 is TGTGCCAGCAGCCAGGGACAGGGTCCCTACGAGCAGTACTTC.

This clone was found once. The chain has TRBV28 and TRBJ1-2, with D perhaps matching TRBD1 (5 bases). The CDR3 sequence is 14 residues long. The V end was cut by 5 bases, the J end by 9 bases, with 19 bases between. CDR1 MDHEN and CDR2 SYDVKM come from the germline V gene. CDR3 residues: CASSGRNRPGRYTF. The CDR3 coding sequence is TGTGCCAGCAGTGGGCGGAACCGCCCAGGGCGCTACACCTTC.

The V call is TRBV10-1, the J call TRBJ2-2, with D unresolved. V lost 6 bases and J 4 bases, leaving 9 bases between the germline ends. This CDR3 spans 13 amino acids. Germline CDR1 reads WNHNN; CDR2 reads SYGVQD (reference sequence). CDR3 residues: CASSSSPTGELFF. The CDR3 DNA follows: TGCGCCAGCAGCTCAAGCCCCACCGGGGAGCTGTTTTTT.

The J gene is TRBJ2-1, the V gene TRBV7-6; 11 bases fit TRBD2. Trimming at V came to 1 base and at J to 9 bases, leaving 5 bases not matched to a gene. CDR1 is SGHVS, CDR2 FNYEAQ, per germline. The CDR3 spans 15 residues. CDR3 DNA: TGTGCCAGCAGCTTAGGTAGCGGGAGGGGTTTTGAGCAGTTCTTC. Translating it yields CASSLGSGRGFEQFF. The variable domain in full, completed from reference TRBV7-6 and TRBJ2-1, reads GAGVSQSPRYKVTKRGQDVALRCDPISGHVSLYWYRQALGQGPEFLTYFNYEAQQDKSGLPNDRFSAERPEGSISTLTIQRTEQRDSAMYRCASSLGSGRGFEQFFGPGTRLTVL.

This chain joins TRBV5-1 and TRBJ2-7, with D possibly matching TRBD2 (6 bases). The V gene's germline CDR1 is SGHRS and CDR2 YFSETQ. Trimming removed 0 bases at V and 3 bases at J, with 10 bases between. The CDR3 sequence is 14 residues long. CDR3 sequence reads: CASSLGRGDYEQYF. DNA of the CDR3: TGCGCCAGCAGCTTGGGGCGGGGAGACTACGAGCAGTACTTC.

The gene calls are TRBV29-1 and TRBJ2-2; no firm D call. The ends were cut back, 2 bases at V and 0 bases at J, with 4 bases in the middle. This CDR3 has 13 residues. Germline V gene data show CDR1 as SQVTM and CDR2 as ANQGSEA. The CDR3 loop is CSVEPSNTGELFF. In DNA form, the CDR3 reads TGCAGCGTTGAACCGTCGAACACCGGGGAGCTGTTTTTT.

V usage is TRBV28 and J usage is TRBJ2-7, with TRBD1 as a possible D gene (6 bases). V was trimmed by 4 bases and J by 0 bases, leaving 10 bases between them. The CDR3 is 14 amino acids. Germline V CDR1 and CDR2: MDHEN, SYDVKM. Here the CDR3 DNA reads TGTGCCAGCAGTTCCCAACAGGGCTCCTACGAGCAGTACTTC. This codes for CASSSQQGSYEQYF. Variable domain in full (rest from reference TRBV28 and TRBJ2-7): DVKVTQSSRYLVKRTGEKVFLECVQDMDHENMFWYRQDPGLGLRLIYFSYDVKMKEKGDIPEGYSVSREKKERFSLILESASTNQTSMYLCASSSQQGSYEQYFGPGTRLTVT.

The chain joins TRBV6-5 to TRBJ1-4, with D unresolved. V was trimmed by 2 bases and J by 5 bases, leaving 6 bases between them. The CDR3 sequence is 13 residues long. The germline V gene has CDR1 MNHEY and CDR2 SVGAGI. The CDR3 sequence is CASSYGRNEKLFF. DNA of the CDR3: TGTGCCAGCAGTTACGGCAGGAATGAAAAACTGTTTTTT.

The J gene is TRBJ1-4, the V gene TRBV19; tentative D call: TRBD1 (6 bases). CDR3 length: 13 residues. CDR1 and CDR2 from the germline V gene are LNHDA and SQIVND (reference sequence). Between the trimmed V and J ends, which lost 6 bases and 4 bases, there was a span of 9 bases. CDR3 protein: CASRSDSNEKLFF. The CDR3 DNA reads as TGTGCCAGTAGATCGGACAGTAATGAAAAACTGTTTTTT.

The CDR3 loop reads CASSLAPSGAYEQYF. The CDR3 region has the DNA TGCGCCAGCAGCTTGGCTCCTAGCGGGGCATACGAGCAGTACTTC. The chain links TRBV5-1 to TRBJ2-7; 9 bases are shared with TRBD2. This CDR3 has 15 amino acids. Germline CDR1 is SGHRS and CDR2 is YFSETQ. The junction had 5 bases not matched to a gene; V was cut back by 0 bases and J by 4 bases.